This record concerns one TCR beta chain sequence. Its antigen is not identified. The data were taken from a study of CD4+ T cells in melanoma. The table came from immunoSEQ multiplex PCR; TCRdb's copy has only in-frame clones and leaves some out. This sample carries about 50,000 clones, 89% of them seen once, and the ten largest clones take around 11%. Germline V CDR1 and CDR2: SGHNT, YYREEE (reference sequence). This CDR3 is built from 14 residues. With V trimmed by 9 bases and J by 5 bases, 14 bases remained unmatched. Study findings and constraints: A reported correlation linked neoantigen-specific CD4+ T cells to CD8+, macrophage and B cell function. Neoantigen-specific CD4+ T cells in melanoma reportedly had diverse differentiation states.

The chain recombines TRBV5-4 with TRBJ2-7; 7 positions match TRBD1. Sequencing was performed on peripheral blood. The sequence came from a human donor with melanoma. CDR3 in amino acids: CATNRGPHSDEQYF. CDR3 DNA: TGTGCCACCAACAGGGGTCCCCACTCGGACGAGCAGTACTTC.